The clone carrying this T cell receptor (beta chain) appeared a few times. The source of the sample is a study of identical twins. V was trimmed by 7 bases and J by 1 base, leaving 7 bases between them. The CDR3 is 12 amino acids. Germline V CDR1 and CDR2: SNHLY, FYNNEI. TCRdb re-analysed the 5' RACE reads in MiXCR, keeping a single row per CDR3 protein. The sample lists 650,000 to 750,000 distinct CDR3 sequences; around 20% were seen once. This sample also appeared in a second study, on T cells expressing NK-cell markers.

This chain connects TRBV2 to TRBJ2-5; tentative D call: TRBD1 (5 bases). Sequenced sample: PBMCs. The receptor was derived from a woman aged 18-29 years in good health. Written as DNA, the CDR3 is TGTGCCAGCATTGGGGCCCAAGAGACCCAGTACTTC. The encoded protein is CASIGAQETQYF.